This paragraph reports one TCR beta chain. The target antigen is unknown. PCR used 60 Vbeta primers and 13 Jbeta primers. TCRdb's table, derived via immunoSEQ multiplex PCR, lists solely in-frame clones and lacks some. The sample has tens of thousands of clones; roughly two thirds are singletons. The sample comes from a study of cytomegalovirus exposure and HLA in healthy donors. Whole-study results and caveats: In a later analysis, V- and J-gene trimming of beta chains associated with a DCLRE1C missense variant, replicated independently.

The germline gives CDR1 SNHLY, CDR2 FYNNEI. The CDR3 is 14 amino acids. The trim removed 4 bases at V and 2 bases at J, leaving 4 bases unmatched. The sequence was collected from a woman aged 45 to 65 in good health and CMV-seropositive. Sequencing was carried out using PBMCs. This chain links TRBV2 with TRBJ2-5; 7 bases map to TRBD2. The CDR3 is CASSGAGEQETQYF. The CDR3 DNA is TGTGCCAGCAGTGGGGCGGGAGAGCAAGAGACCCAGTACTTC. The full variable domain, rest sourced from reference TRBV2 and TRBJ2-5, is EPEVTQTPSHQVTQMGQEVILRCVPISNHLYFYWYRQILGQKVEFLVSFYNNEISEKSEIFDDQFSVERPDGSNFTLKIRSTKLEDSAMYFCASSGAGEQETQYFGPGTRLLVL.